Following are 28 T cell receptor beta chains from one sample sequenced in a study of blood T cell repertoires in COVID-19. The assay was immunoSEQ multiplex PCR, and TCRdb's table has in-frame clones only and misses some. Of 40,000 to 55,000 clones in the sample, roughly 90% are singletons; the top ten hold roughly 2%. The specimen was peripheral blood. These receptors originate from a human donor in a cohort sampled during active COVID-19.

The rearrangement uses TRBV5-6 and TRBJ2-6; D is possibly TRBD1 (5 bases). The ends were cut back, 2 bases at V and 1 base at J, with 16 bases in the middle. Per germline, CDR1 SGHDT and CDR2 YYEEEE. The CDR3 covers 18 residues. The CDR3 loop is CASSLSGNTLSGANVLTF. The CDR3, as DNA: TGTGCCAGCAGCTTATCAGGGAATACCTTATCTGGGGCCAACGTCCTGACTTTC.

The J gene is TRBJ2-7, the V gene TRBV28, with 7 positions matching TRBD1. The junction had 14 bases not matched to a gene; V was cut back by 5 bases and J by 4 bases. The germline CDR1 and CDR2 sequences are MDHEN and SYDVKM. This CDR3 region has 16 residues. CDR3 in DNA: TGTGCCAGCAGTGCGATCGGGACACCACAGGGGTACGAGCAGTACTTC. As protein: CASSAIGTPQGYEQYF.

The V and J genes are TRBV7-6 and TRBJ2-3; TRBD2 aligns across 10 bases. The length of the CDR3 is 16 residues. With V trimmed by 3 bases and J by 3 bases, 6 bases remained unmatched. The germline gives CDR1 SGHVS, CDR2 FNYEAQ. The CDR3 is CASSFLLAGGTDTQYF. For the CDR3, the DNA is TGTGCCAGCAGCTTCCTTTTAGCGGGGGGAACAGATACGCAGTATTTT.

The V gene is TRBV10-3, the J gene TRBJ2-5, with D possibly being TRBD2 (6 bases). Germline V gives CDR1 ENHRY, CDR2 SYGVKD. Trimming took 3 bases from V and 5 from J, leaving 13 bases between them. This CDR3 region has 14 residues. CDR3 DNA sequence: TGTGCCATCAGTGATGAGACTAGGGAGGAGACCCAGTACTTC. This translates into CAISDETREETQYF.

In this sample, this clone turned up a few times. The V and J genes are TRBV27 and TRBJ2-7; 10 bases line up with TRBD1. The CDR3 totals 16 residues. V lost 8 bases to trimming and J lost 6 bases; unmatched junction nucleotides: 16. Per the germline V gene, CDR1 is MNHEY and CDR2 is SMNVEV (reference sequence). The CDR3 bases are TGTGCCAGCGCATATCTAGGCCGGGACAGGGGATCCGAGCAGTACTTC. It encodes CASAYLGRDRGSEQYF.

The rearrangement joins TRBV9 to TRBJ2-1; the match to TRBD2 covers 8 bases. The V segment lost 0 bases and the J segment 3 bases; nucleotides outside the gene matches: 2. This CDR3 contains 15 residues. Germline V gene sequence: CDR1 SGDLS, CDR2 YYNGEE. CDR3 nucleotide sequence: TGTGCCAGCAGCGTAGTAACTAGCGGCTACAATGAGCAGTTCTTC. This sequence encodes CASSVVTSGYNEQFF.

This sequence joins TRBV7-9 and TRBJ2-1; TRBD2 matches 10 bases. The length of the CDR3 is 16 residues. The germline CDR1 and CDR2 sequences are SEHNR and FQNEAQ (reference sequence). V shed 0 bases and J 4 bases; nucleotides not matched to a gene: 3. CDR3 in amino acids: CASSLAGLAEYNEQFF. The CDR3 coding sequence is TGTGCCAGCAGCTTAGCCGGACTAGCGGAATACAATGAGCAGTTCTTC.

CDR3 coding DNA: TGCGCCAGCATGGAGTTAAGCTCCTACGAGCAGTACTTC. As protein: CASMELSSYEQYF. The rearrangement joins TRBV5-1 to TRBJ2-7, with D hard to call. V was shortened by 6 bases and J by 0 bases, with 10 bases between the two germline ends. The germline CDR1 and CDR2 sequences are SGHRS and YFSETQ. This CDR3 spans 13 amino acids.

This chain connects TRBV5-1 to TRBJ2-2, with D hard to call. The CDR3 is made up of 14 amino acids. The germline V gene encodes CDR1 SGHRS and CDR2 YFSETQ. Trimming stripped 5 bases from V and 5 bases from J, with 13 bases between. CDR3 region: CASRSGSSTGELFF. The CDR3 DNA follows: TGCGCCAGCAGATCCGGGTCCTCAACCGGGGAGCTGTTTTTT.

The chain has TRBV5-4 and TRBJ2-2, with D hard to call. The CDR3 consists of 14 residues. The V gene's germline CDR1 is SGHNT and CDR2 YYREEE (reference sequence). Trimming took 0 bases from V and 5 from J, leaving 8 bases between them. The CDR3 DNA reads TGTGCCAGCAGCTTGGGCGATGAGACCGGGGAGCTGTTTTTT. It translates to CASSLGDETGELFF.

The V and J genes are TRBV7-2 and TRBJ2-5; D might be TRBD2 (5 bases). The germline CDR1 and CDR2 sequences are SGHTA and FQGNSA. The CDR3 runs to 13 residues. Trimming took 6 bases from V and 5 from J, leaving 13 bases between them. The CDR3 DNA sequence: TGTGCCAGCAGTAGAGGGTCTTTGGAGACCCAGTACTTC. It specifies CASSRGSLETQYF.

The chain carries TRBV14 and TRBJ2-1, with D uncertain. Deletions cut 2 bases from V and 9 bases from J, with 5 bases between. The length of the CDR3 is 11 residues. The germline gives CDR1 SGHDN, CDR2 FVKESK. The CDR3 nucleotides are TGTGCCAGCAGCCAAATTAGTGAGCAGTTCTTC. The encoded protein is CASSQISEQFF.

CDR3 residues: CASSTPGLLNEQFF. The CDR3 DNA reads as TGTGCCAGTAGTACGCCGGGACTTCTCAATGAGCAGTTCTTC. The V and J genes are TRBV19 and TRBJ2-1; D possibly corresponds to TRBD2 (6 bases). Per the germline V gene, CDR1 is LNHDA and CDR2 is SQIVND (reference sequence). The CDR3 is 14 residues long. The germline V and J ends were trimmed by 4 bases and 6 bases, with 13 bases remaining between them.

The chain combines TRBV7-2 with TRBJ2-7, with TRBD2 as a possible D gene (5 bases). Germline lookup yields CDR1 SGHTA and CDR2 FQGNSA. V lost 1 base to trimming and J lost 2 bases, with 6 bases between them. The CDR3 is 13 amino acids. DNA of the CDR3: TGTGCCAGCAGCTTAGGGAGGCCCTACGAGCAGTACTTC. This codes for CASSLGRPYEQYF.

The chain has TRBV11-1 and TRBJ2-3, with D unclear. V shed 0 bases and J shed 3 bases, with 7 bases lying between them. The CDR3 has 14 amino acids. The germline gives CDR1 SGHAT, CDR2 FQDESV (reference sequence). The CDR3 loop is CASSLAELTDTQYF. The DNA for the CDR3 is TGTGCCAGCAGCTTAGCGGAGTTGACAGATACGCAGTATTTT.

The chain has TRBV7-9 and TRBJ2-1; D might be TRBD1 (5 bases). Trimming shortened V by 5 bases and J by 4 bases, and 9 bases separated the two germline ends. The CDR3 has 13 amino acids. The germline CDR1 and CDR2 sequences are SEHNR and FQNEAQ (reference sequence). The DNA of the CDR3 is TGTGCCAGCAGCAGGACACAATACAATGAGCAGTTCTTC. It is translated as CASSRTQYNEQFF.

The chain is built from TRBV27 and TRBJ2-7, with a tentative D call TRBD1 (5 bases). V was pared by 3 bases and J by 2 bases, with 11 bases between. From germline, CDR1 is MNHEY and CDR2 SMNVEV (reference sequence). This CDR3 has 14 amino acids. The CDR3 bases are TGTGCCAGCAGTTTGACAGAACTCCCCTACGAGCAGTACTTC. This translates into CASSLTELPYEQYF.

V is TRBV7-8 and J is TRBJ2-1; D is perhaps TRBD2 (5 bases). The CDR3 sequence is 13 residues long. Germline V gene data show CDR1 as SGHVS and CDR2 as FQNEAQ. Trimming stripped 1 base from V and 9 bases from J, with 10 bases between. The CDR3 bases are TGTGCCAGCAGCTTAGGCGGAGGAGGTGAGCAGTTCTTC. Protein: CASSLGGGGEQFF.

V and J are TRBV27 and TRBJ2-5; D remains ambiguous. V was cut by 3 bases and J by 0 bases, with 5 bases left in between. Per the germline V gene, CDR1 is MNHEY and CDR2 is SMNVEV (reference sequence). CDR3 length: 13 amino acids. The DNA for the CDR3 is TGTGCCAGCAGTTTCCTAAACCAAGAGACCCAGTACTTC. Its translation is CASSFLNQETQYF.

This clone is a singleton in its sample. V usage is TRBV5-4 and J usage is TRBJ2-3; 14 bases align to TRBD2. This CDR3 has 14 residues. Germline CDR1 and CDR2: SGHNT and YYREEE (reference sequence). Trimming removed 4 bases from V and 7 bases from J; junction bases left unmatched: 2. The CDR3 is CASSRLAGGNTQYF. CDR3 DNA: TGTGCCAGCAGCCGACTAGCGGGGGGGAATACGCAGTATTTT.

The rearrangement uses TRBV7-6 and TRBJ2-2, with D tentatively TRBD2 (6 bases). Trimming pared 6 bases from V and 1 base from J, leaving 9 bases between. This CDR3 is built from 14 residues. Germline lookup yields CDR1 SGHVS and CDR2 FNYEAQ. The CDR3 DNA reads TGTGCCAGCAGGATGGGGGGGAACACCGGGGAGCTGTTTTTT. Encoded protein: CASRMGGNTGELFF.

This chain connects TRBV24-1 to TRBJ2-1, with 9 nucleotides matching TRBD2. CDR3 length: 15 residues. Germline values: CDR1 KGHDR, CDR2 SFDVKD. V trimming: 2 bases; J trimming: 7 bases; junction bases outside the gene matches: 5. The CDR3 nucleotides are TGTGCCACCAGTGATTCGCGGGAGGGGGCGAATGAGCAGTTCTTC. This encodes CATSDSREGANEQFF.

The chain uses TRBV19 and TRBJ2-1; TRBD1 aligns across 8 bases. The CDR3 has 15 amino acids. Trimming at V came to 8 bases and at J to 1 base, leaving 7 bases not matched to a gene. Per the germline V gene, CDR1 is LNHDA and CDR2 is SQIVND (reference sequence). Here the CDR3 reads CASRARQGSYNEQFF. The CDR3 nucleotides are TGTGCCAGTCGGGCCCGACAGGGGTCCTACAATGAGCAGTTCTTC.

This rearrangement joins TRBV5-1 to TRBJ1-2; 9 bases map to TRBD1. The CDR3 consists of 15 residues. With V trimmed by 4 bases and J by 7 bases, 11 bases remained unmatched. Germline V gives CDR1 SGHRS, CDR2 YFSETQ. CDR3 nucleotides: TGCGCCAGCAGCAAGGAACAGGGGGCTCACGCTGGCTACACCTTC. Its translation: CASSKEQGAHAGYTF.

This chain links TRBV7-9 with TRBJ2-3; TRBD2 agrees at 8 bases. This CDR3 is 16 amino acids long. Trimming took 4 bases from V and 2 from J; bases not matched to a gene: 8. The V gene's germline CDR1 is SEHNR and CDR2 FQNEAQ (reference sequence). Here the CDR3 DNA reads TGTGCCAGCAGCTCGAGGACTAGCCGGGACACAGATACGCAGTATTTT. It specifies CASSSRTSRDTDTQYF.

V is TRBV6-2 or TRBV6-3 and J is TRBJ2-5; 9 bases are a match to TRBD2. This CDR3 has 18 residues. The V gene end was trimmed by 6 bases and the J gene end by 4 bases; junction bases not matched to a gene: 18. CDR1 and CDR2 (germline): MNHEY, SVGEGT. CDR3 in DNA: TGTGCCAGCAGCTTCCAACAGACTCAGCGGGAGGTGGGAGAGACCCAGTACTTC. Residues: CASSFQQTQREVGETQYF.

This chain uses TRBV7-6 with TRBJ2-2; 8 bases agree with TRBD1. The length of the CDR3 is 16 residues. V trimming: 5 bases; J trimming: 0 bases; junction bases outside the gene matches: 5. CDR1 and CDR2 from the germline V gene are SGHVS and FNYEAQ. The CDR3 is CASSLDRGANTGELFF. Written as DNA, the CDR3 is TGTGCCAGCAGCCTAGACAGGGGCGCGAACACCGGGGAGCTGTTTTTT. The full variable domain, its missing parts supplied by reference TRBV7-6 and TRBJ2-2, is GAGVSQSPRYKVTKRGQDVALRCDPISGHVSLYWYRQALGQGPEFLTYFNYEAQQDKSGLPNDRFSAERPEGSISTLTIQRTEQRDSAMYRCASSLDRGANTGELFFGEGSRLTVL.

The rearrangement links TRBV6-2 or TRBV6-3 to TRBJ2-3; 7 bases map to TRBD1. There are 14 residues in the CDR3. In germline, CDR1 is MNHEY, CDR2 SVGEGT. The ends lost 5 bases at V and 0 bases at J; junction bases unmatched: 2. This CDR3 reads CASSRDSSTDTQYF. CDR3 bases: TGTGCCAGCAGTCGGGACAGTAGCACAGATACGCAGTATTTT.